This T cell receptor beta chain was sequenced in a study of blood T cell repertoires in COVID-19. As for the study in general: COVID-19 samples from acute and convalescent phases originated in the United States, Italy and Spain. Sources were T cells, B-cell-depleted T cells, or PBMCs; the material itself was cDNA or gDNA.

There are a few counts of this clone. Trimming removed 4 bases from V and 6 bases from J; junction bases left unmatched: 10. Germline CDR1 MGHRA, CDR2 YSYEKL. The CDR3 consists of 15 residues. In the original analysis: Amplification of reference gene primers provided the estimated nucleated cell counts. Method: immunoSEQ multiplex PCR; TCRdb's copy keeps in-frame clones and lacks some. That table supplies the V and J calls and clone size; D and trimming were determined from the DNA. In the table there are over 200,000 clones, approximately 84% of which are singletons. Sequencing used peripheral blood. The sequence derives from a man between 40 and 49 years old with active or convalescent COVID-19. The chain combines TRBV4-1 with TRBJ2-7; 9 positions match TRBD2. The chain's CDR3 is CASSPGPSGAPEQYF. As DNA, the CDR3 is TGCGCCAGCAGCCCTGGCCCTAGCGGGGCCCCCGAGCAGTACTTC.